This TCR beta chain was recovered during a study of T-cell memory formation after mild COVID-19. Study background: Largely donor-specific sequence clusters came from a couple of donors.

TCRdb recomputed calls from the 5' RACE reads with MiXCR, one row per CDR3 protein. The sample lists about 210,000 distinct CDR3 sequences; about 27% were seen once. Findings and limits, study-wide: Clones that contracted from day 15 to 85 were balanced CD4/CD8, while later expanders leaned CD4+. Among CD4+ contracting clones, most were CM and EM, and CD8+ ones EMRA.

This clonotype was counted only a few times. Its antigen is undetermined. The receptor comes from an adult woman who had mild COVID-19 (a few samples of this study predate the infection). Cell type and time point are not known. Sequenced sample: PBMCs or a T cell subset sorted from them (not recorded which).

The CDR3 coding sequence is TGTGCCAGCAGGGCACTTCTCTACGACGAGCAGTACTTC. Encoded protein: CASRALLYDEQYF. The chain couples TRBV7-2 to TRBJ2-7; unclear D gene. CDR3 length: 13 amino acids. The germline V gene encodes CDR1 SGHTA and CDR2 FQGNSA. V lost 6 bases and J 5 bases, leaving 14 bases between the germline ends.